This T cell receptor (beta chain) was identified during a study of post-analysis software for immune sequencing data. This CDR3 has 14 residues. Looked up from germline, CDR1 is SGHRS and CDR2 is YFSETQ. Trimming removed 4 bases at V and 8 bases at J, with 16 bases between. The library was made from cDNA and included unique molecular identifiers. T cells numbering about 0.85 to 11 million yielded cDNA molecules that totaled roughly 500,000. TCRdb called the PCR reads again in MiXCR, with one record for every CDR3 protein. The data show 740,000 or so distinct CDR3 sequences, under 70% seen once. Study outcomes and limitations: With F measure, samples from one preparation batch clustered together strongly. In multiple sclerosis, normalized Chao1 diversity was significantly below that of controls. Patients had higher frequencies than controls of about five TRBV segments, including TRBV5-6, TRBV5-1 and TRBV20-1.

Worth noting for this clonotype: Its specificity is unknown.

The sequence was collected from a girl aged 5 to 17 with multiple sclerosis. The chain employs TRBV5-1 and TRBJ2-1, with D possibly TRBD2 on 6 matching bases. The sample comprised blood. The CDR3 coding sequence is TGCGCCAGCAGCCTGTCCGAGACTAGGTATGAGCAGTTCTTC. Translated: CASSLSETRYEQFF.